Below, one T cell receptor beta chain is given with its context. Its matching antigen is unknown. There are 13 residues in the CDR3. V was pared by 5 bases and J by 8 bases, with 16 bases between. The V gene's germline CDR1 is SGHTS and CDR2 YDEGEE. Primed by a sample-barcoded 5' primer and a J-beta primer mix, a second PCR proceeded for about 6 to 11 cycles. TCRdb recomputed calls from the 5' RACE reads with MiXCR, one row per CDR3 protein. The table shows over 450,000 distinct CDR3 sequences, with about 25% occurring only once. These data come from a study of blood T cells in healthy people across ages. Study results and limitations: As age increased, TCR beta diversity per million T cells fell in a roughly linear fashion.

Another study also made use of these data, one on T cells of mothers and their children. Turning to that study: Versus unrelated pairs, overlap was slightly higher in related mother-child pairs, without reaching significance.

The source of this sequence is a boy younger than 18 in good health. The V and J genes are TRBV5-8 and TRBJ1-2, with D uncertain. Sequenced: blood. The CDR3 region is CASSSAAGRGYTF. The CDR3 coding sequence is TGTGCCAGCAGTTCTGCTGCTGGTCGAGGCTACACCTTC.